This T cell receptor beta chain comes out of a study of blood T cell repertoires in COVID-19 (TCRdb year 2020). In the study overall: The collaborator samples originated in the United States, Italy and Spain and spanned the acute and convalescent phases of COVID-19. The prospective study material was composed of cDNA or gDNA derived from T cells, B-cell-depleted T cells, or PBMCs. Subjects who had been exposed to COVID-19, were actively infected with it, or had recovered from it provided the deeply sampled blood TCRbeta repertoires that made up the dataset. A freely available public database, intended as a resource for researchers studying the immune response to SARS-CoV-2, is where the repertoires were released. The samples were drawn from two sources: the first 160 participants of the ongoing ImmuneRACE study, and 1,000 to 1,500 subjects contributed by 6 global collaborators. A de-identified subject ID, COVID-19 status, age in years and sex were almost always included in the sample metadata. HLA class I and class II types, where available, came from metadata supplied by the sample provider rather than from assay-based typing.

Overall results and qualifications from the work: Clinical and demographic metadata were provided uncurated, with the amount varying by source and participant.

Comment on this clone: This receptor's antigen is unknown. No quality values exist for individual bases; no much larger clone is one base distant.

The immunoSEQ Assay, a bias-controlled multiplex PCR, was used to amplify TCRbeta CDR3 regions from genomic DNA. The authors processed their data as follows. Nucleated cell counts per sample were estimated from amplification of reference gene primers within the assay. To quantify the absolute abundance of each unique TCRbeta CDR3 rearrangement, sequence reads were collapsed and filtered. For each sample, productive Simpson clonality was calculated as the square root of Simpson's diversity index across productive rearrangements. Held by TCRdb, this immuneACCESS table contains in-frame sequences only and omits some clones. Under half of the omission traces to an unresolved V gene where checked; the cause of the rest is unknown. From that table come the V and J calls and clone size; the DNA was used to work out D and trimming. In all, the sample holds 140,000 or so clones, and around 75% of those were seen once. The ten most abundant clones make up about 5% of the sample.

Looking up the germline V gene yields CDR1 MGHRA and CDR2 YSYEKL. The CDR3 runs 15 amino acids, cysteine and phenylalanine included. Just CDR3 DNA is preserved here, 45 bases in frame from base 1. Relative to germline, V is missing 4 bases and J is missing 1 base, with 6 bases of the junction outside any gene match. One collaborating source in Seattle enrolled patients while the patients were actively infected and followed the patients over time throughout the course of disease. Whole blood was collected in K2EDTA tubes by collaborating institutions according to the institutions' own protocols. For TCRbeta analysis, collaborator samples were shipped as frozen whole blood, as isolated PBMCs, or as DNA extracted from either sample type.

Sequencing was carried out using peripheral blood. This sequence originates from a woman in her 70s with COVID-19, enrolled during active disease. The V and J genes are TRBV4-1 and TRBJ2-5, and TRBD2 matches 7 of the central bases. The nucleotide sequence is TGCGCCAGCAGCCTTCGCGGGAGCCTCCAAGAGACCCAGTACTTC. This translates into CASSLRGSLQETQYF.